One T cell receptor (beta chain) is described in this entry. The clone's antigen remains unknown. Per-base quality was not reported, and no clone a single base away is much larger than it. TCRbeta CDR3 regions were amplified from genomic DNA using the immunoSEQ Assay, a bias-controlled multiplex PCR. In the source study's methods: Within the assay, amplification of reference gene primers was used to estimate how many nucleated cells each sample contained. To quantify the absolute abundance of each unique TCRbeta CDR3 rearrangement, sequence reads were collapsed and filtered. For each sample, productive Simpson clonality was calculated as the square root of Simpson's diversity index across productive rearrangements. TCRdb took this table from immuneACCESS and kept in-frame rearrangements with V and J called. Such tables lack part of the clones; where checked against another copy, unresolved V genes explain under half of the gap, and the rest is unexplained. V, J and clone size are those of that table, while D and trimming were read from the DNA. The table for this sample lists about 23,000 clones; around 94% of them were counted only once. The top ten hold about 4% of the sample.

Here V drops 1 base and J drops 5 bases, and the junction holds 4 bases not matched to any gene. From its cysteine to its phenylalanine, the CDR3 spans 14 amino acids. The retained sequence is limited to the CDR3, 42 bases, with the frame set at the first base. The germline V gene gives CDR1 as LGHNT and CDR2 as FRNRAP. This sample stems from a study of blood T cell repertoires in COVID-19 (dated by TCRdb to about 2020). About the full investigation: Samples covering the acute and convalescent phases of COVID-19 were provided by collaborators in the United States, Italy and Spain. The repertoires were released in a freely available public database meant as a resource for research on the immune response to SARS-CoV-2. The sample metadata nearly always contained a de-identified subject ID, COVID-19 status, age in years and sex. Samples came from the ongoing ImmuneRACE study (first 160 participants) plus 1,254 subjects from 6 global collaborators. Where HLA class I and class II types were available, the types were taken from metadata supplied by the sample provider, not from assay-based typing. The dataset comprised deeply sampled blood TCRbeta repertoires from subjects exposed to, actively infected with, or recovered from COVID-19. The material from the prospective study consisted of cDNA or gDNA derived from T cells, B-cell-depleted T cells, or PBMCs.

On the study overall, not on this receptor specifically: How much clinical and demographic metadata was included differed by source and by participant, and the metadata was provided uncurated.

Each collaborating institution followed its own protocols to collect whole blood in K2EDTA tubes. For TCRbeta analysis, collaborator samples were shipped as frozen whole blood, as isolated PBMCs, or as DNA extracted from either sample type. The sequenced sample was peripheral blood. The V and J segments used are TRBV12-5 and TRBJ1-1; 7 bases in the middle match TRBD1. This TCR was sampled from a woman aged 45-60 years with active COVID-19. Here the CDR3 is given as CASGLDGTVTEAFF. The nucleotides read TGTGCTAGTGGTTTGGATGGGACAGTTACTGAAGCTTTCTTT.